The clone carrying this T cell receptor beta chain showed up just a few times. The authors extracted RNA and reverse transcribed it into cDNA as the sequencing template. Repertoires were generated with immunoSEQ multiplex PCR, while TCRdb's copy carries only in-frame clones and drops some. This table has about 200,000 clones, about three fifths appearing once. This specimen comes from a study of CD8+ T cells in alopecia areata. Study background: Treated patients were dosed with oral tofacitinib, taking 5 to 10 mg twice daily.

Treatment denoted: oral pan-JAK inhibitor, 5-10 mg twice daily. The receptor was isolated from a human donor with alopecia areata. Sequencing was performed on CD4+ T cells sorted from blood, taken at week 4, from a patient treated with tofacitinib.

For the CDR3, the DNA is TGTGCCAGCAGCTTATTGCAACCTGGGGACAATGAGCAGTTCTTC. Amino acids: CASSLLQPGDNEQFF. The rearrangement uses TRBV7-2 and TRBJ2-1; no reliable D call. Trimming pared 2 bases from V and 5 bases from J, leaving 13 bases between. The germline V gene encodes CDR1 SGHTA and CDR2 FQGNSA. CDR3 length: 15 amino acids.